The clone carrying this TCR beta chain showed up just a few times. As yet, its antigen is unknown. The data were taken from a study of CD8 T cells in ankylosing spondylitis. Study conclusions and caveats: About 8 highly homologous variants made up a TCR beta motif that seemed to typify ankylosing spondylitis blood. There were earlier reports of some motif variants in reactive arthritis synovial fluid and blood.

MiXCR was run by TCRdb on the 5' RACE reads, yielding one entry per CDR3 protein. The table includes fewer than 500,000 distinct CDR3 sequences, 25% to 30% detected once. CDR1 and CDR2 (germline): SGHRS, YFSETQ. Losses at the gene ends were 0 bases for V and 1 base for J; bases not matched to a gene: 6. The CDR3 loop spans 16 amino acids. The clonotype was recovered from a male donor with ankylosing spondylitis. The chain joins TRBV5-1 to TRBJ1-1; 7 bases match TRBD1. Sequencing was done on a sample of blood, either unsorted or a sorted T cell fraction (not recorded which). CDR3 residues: CASSLDGRGWNTEAFF. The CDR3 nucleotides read TGCGCCAGCAGCTTGGATGGCAGGGGGTGGAACACTGAAGCTTTCTTT.